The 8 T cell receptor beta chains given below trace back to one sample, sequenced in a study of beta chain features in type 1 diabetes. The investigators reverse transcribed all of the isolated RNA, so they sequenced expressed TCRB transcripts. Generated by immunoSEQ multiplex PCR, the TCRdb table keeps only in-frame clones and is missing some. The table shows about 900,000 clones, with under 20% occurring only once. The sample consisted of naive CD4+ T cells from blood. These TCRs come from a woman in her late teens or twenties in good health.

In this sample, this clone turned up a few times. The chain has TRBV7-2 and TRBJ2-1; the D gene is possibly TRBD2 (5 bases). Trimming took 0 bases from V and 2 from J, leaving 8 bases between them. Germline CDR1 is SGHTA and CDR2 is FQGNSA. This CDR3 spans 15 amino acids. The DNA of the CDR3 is TGTGCCAGCAGCTTAGCTTTCGGGACCTACAATGAGCAGTTCTTC. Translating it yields CASSLAFGTYNEQFF.

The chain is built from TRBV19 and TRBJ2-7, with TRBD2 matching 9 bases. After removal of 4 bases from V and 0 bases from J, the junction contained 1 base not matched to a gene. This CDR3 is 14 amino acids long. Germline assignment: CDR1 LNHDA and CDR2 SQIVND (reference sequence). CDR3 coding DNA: TGTGCCAGTAGTAGGACTAGCGACTCCTACGAGCAGTACTTC. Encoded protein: CASSRTSDSYEQYF. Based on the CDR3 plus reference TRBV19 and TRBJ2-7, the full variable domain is DGGITQSPKYLFRKEGQNVTLSCEQNLNHDAMYWYRQDPGQGLRLIYYSQIVNDFQKGDIAEGYSVSREKKESFPLTVTSAQKNPTAFYLCASSRTSDSYEQYFGPGTRLTVT.

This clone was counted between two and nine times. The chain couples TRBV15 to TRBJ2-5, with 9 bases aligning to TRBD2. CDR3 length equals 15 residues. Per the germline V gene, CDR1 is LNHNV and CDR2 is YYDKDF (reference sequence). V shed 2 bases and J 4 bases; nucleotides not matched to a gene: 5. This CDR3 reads CATSRTRTSVETQYF. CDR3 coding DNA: TGTGCCACCAGCAGAACTCGGACTAGCGTAGAGACCCAGTACTTC.

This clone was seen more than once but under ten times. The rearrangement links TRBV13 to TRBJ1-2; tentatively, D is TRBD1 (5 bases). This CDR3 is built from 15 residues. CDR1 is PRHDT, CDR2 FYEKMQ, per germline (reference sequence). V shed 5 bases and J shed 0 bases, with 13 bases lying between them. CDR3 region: CASSLTRGANYGYTF. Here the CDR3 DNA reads TGTGCCAGCAGCCTCACGAGGGGAGCTAACTATGGCTACACCTTC.

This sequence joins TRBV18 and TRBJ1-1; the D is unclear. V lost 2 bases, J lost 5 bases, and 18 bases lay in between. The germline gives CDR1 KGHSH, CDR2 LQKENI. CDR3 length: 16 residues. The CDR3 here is CASSPTSIGVRTEAFF. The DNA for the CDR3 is TGTGCCAGCTCACCAACCTCTATCGGTGTGCGGACTGAAGCTTTCTTT.

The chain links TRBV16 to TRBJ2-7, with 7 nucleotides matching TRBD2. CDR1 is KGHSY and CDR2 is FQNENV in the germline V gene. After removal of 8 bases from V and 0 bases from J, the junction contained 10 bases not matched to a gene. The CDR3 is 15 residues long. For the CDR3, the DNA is TGTGCCAGCCGATTCGGGACTACCATCTCCTACGAGCAGTACTTC. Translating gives CASRFGTTISYEQYF. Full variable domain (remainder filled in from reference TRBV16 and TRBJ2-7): GEEVAQTPKHLVRGEGQKAKLYCAPIKGHSYVFWYQQVLKNEFKFLISFQNENVFDETGMPKERFSAKCLPNSPCSLEIQATKLEDSAVYFCASRFGTTISYEQYFGPGTRLTVT.

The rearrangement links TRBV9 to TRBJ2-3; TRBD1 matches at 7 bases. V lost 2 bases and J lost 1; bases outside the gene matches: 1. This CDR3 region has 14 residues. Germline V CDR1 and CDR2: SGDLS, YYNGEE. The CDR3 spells CASSVGTGTDTQYF. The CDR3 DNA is TGTGCCAGCAGCGTGGGGACAGGCACAGATACGCAGTATTTT.

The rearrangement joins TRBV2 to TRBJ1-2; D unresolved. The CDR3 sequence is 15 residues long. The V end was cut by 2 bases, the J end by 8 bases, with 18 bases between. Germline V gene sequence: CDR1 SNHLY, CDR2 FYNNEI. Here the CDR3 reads CASSEIPGNLRGYTF. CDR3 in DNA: TGTGCCAGCAGTGAAATTCCGGGGAATTTACGAGGCTACACCTTC. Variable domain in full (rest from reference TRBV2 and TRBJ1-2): EPEVTQTPSHQVTQMGQEVILRCVPISNHLYFYWYRQILGQKVEFLVSFYNNEISEKSEIFDDQFSVERPDGSNFTLKIRSTKLEDSAMYFCASSEIPGNLRGYTFGSGTRLTVV.